This passage covers 23 T cell receptor beta chains from one sample sequenced in a study of Siglec-9 on CD8 T cells in melanoma. The table came from immunoSEQ multiplex PCR; TCRdb's copy has only in-frame clones and leaves some out. The table includes more than 30,000 clones, about four fifths detected once. The sequenced sample was Siglec-9- CD8+ T cells sorted from blood. These TCRs come from a human donor in good health.

The genes are TRBV11-2 and TRBJ1-1, with no clear D. Germline-derived CDR1 and CDR2 are SGHAT and FQNNGV. V was clipped by 4 bases and J by 4 bases, with 10 bases between them. The CDR3 has 13 residues. This CDR3 reads CASSSERVTEAFF. CDR3 bases: TGTGCCAGCAGCTCCGAGCGGGTCACTGAAGCTTTCTTT.

On this clone itself: One end of the junction varies from germline; a read error may be responsible. This chain joins TRBV7-7 and TRBJ2-5, with D maybe TRBD2 (5 bases). Germline values: CDR1 SSHAT, CDR2 FNYEAQ (reference sequence). CDR3 size: 13 residues. The CDR3 nucleotides are TGTGCTAGCAGCTTACTAGGGTTCGAGACCCAGTACTTC. It is translated as CASSLLGFETQYF.

The rearrangement joins TRBV5-1 to TRBJ1-2; D gene uncertain. V dropped 8 bases and J dropped 8 bases, with 16 bases sitting between them. The CDR3 contains 12 residues. Looked up from germline, CDR1 is SGHRS and CDR2 is YFSETQ. As DNA, the CDR3 is TGCGCCAGTGAAGGTAACGACGCGGGCTACACCTTC. As protein: CASEGNDAGYTF.

This clone was picked up a small number of times. The chain has TRBV27 and TRBJ2-5, with 12 bases matching TRBD2. V gave up 4 bases and J gave up 5 bases; unmatched junction bases: 5. CDR3 length: 15 amino acids. Germline CDR1 is MNHEY and CDR2 is SMNVEV (reference sequence). DNA of the CDR3: TGTGCCAGCAGTTCTAGCGGGGGGGCCTACGAGACCCAGTACTTC. As protein: CASSSSGGAYETQYF.

The CDR3 DNA is TGTGCCAGCAGTTACGCGAACACTGAAGCTTTCTTT. This gives the protein CASSYANTEAFF. V is TRBV6-6 and J is TRBJ1-1; D uncertain. Trimming left V 2 bases short and J 1 base short, with 2 bases between. CDR3 length equals 12 residues. The germline CDR1 and CDR2 sequences are MNHNY and SVGAGI (reference sequence).

The J gene is TRBJ1-4, the V gene TRBV28; D uncertain. Germline CDR1 reads MDHEN; CDR2 reads SYDVKM. Trimming left V 5 bases short and J 4 bases short, with 11 bases between. This CDR3 has 14 residues. For the CDR3, the DNA is TGTGCCAGCAGTACCTCGAGGATTAATGAAAAACTGTTTTTT. Protein product: CASSTSRINEKLFF. The full variable domain, completed using reference TRBV28 and TRBJ1-4, is DVKVTQSSRYLVKRTGEKVFLECVQDMDHENMFWYRQDPGLGLRLIYFSYDVKMKEKGDIPEGYSVSREKKERFSLILESASTNQTSMYLCASSTSRINEKLFFGSGTQLSVL.

DNA for the CDR3: TGTGCCAGCAGCCAAGGTGGGGAAGCCTACGAGCAGTACTTC. This encodes CASSQGGEAYEQYF. V gene TRBV4-2 combines with J gene TRBJ2-7, with D unresolved. V was pared by 1 base and J by 2 bases, with 9 bases between. This CDR3 region has 14 residues. The V gene's germline CDR1 is LGHNA and CDR2 YNFKEQ.

This clone was counted once. The chain joins TRBV5-4 to TRBJ2-7; D remains unclear. V lost 6 bases, J lost 7 bases, and 11 bases lay in between. The CDR3 has 11 residues. CDR1 and CDR2 (germline): SGHNT, YYREEE (reference sequence). The CDR3 protein is CASNSIREQYF. CDR3 nucleotides: TGTGCCAGCAACTCAATCCGGGAGCAGTACTTC.

This clone has a single count. The gene calls are TRBV10-2 and TRBJ1-2, with 8 bases identical to TRBD1. V shed 4 bases, J shed 5 bases, and the junction held 12 bases outside the gene matches. Germline CDR1 WSHSY, CDR2 SAAADI. CDR3 length: 16 amino acids. The CDR3 nucleotides read TGCGCCAGCAGTGCGGGACAGGTTGGGACTAGGTATGGCTACACCTTC. Protein: CASSAGQVGTRYGYTF.

The genes are TRBV21-1 and TRBJ2-1. TRBV21-1 is shown as a pseudogene. This CDR3 comprises 14 residues. The CDR3 bases are TGTGCCAGCCCGGGGCGCAGCTCCTACAATGAGCAGTTCTTC. Translation: CASPGRSSYNEQFF.

The V call is TRBV5-1, the J call TRBJ1-3; TRBD1 matches 7 bases. CDR1 and CDR2 from the germline V gene are SGHRS and YFSETQ. V shed 0 bases, J shed 0 bases, and the junction held 3 bases outside the gene matches. The CDR3 has 16 residues. CDR3: CASSLGTGRSGNTIYF. DNA of the CDR3: TGCGCCAGCAGCTTGGGGACAGGTCGCTCTGGAAACACCATATATTTT.

The rearrangement uses TRBV6-5 and TRBJ1-1; possibly TRBD1 for D (6 bases). This CDR3 has 12 amino acids. Trimming stripped 8 bases from V and 6 bases from J, with 13 bases between. The germline gives CDR1 MNHEY, CDR2 SVGAGI. CDR3 residues: CASSHDRSEAFF. CDR3 coding DNA: TGTGCCAGCTCGCACGACAGGTCTGAAGCTTTCTTT.

The chain carries TRBV5-6 and TRBJ1-4, with D tentatively TRBD1 (6 bases). The CDR3 runs to 14 residues. Trimming took 5 bases from V and 8 from J, leaving 16 bases between them. Per the germline V gene, CDR1 is SGHDT and CDR2 is YYEEEE. The CDR3 coding sequence is TGTGCCAGCAGGGTGGGGGCAGGGAACGAAAAACTGTTTTTT. As protein: CASRVGAGNEKLFF.

The chain links TRBV30 to TRBJ2-1; D possibly uses TRBD1 or TRBD2 (6 bases each). The CDR3 is 14 residues long. The germline V gene has CDR1 GTSNPN and CDR2 SVGIG (reference sequence). The V end lost 4 bases, the J end lost 6 bases, and 16 bases lay between the germline ends. CDR3 in amino acids: CAWKAKGGSNEQFF. In DNA, the CDR3 is TGTGCCTGGAAGGCGAAGGGGGGAAGCAATGAGCAGTTCTTC.

The chain recombines TRBV6-5 with TRBJ2-1, with TRBD2 matching 7 bases. Looked up from germline, CDR1 is MNHEY and CDR2 is SVGAGI. There are 15 residues in the CDR3. With 0 bases clipped from V and 8 bases from J, the junction kept 7 bases outside the gene matches. CDR3 loop: CASSYSRGGWDEQFF. The CDR3, as DNA: TGTGCCAGCAGTTACTCCCGGGGAGGGTGGGATGAGCAGTTCTTC.

This chain connects TRBV27 to TRBJ2-7, with D possibly being TRBD1 (6 bases). V was pared by 3 bases and J by 3 bases, with 9 bases between. Germline-derived CDR1 and CDR2 are MNHEY and SMNVEV (reference sequence). The CDR3 loop spans 13 amino acids. The CDR3 loop is CASSFLQGYEQYF. The CDR3 DNA is TGTGCCAGCAGTTTCCTACAGGGCTACGAGCAGTACTTC.

The genes are TRBV27 and TRBJ1-6; 11 bases map to TRBD1. Trimming removed 6 bases from V and 9 bases from J; junction bases left unmatched: 10. Germline-derived CDR1 and CDR2 are MNHEY and SMNVEV (reference sequence). This CDR3 contains 16 residues. The CDR3 here is CASSPGTGGSRSPLHF. The CDR3 DNA follows: TGTGCCAGCAGCCCCGGGACAGGGGGTTCCCGTTCACCCCTCCACTTT.

The J gene is TRBJ2-1, the V gene TRBV7-6; 7 bases match TRBD2. The CDR3 runs 16 residues. Trimming took 3 bases from V and 7 from J; bases not matched to a gene: 12. CDR1 and CDR2 from the germline V gene are SGHVS and FNYEAQ. In DNA form, the CDR3 reads TGTGCCAGCAGCTTTACACCGGCTAGCGGAGTTAATGAGCAGTTCTTC. Protein sequence: CASSFTPASGVNEQFF. Drawing the rest from reference TRBV7-6 and TRBJ2-1, the complete variable domain is GAGVSQSPRYKVTKRGQDVALRCDPISGHVSLYWYRQALGQGPEFLTYFNYEAQQDKSGLPNDRFSAERPEGSISTLTIQRTEQRDSAMYRCASSFTPASGVNEQFFGPGTRLTVL.

This clone occurred a few times. The chain combines TRBV19 with TRBJ1-2, with D perhaps matching TRBD1 (5 bases). The CDR3 loop spans 15 amino acids. V was cut by 4 bases and J by 7 bases, with 19 bases left in between. CDR1 is LNHDA and CDR2 is SQIVND in the germline V gene (reference sequence). CDR3 in amino acids: CASSRHPGLEPGYTF. DNA for the CDR3: TGTGCCAGTAGTAGACACCCAGGGTTAGAACCTGGCTACACCTTC.

V is TRBV15 and J is TRBJ2-5; D perhaps matches TRBD1 (5 bases). The V gene lost 4 bases and the J gene lost 1 base, with 22 bases spanning the gap. Germline CDR1 LNHNV, CDR2 YYDKDF (reference sequence). The CDR3 sequence is 18 residues long. In nucleotides, the CDR3 is TGTGCCACCAGCATCCTAAGTAGGGCAGGGCGGCTCCAAGAGACCCAGTACTTC. It specifies CATSILSRAGRLQETQYF.

There are a few counts of this clone. J is TRBJ1-2 and V is TRBV7-9; TRBD1 might be the D (5 bases). Trimming removed 6 bases from V and 1 base from J, with 6 bases in between. This CDR3 has 12 amino acids. Germline loops: CDR1 SEHNR, CDR2 FQNEAQ (reference sequence). The CDR3: CASRGLNYGYTF. In nucleotides, the CDR3 is TGTGCCAGCAGGGGGCTTAACTATGGCTACACCTTC.

CDR3 in amino acids: CASSEGQGPRRETQYF. In DNA, the CDR3 is TGTGCCAGCAGTGAGGGACAGGGCCCGCGGAGAGAGACCCAGTACTTC. The rearrangement joins TRBV2 to TRBJ2-5, with 9 nucleotides matching TRBD1. Germline CDR1 reads SNHLY; CDR2 reads FYNNEI. V gave up 3 bases and J gave up 4 bases; unmatched junction bases: 9. CDR3 length: 16 residues.

The count of this clone is one. The chain couples TRBV6-5 to TRBJ2-7; D is unresolved. The CDR3 extends over 15 amino acids. The V end lost 6 bases, the J end lost 2 bases, and 17 bases lay between the germline ends. CDR1 MNHEY and CDR2 SVGAGI come from the germline V gene. CDR3 sequence reads: CASRGRMESTYEQYF. CDR3 nucleotide sequence: TGTGCCAGCAGGGGAAGGATGGAATCTACCTACGAGCAGTACTTC.